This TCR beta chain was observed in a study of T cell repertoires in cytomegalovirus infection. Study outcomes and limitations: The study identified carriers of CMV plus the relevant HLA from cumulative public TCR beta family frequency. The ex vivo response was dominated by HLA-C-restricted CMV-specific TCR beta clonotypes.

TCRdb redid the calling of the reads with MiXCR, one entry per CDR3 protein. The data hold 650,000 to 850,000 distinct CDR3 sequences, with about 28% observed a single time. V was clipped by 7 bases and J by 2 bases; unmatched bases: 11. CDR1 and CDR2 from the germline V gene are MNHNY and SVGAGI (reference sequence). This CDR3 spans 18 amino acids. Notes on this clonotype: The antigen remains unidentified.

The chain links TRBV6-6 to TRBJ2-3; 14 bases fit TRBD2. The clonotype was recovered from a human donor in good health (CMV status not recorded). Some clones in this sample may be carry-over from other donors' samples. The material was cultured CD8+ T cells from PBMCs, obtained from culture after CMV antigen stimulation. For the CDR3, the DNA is TGTGCCAGCACTAGACTAGCGGGGGGGCGATATCTCACAGATACGCAGTATTTT. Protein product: CASTRLAGGRYLTDTQYF.